Given below is one TCR beta chain in context. No antigen is known for it. Base qualities are not at hand, and no much larger clone is one base apart. This sample was included in a study of cytomegalovirus exposure and HLA in healthy donors (dated by TCRdb to the late 2010s). For the study in its entirety: According to an earlier analysis of 587 of the donors, roughly 180 million T cells yielded 117 million unique TCR beta sequences and roughly 280 Gb of sequence data. Donor age, sex, ethnicity and CMV serostatus were compiled together with the repertoire data. A later analysis re-examined previously published TCR beta repertoires from about 700 donors and added high-resolution HLA genotyping to investigate patterns of TCR occurrence. Typing coverage differed by locus: A, B, C, DRB1 and DQB1 were typed in roughly 620-630 donors, DQA1 in roughly 500, DPA1 in some 600, and DPB1 in 472. An early release that covered roughly 600 HLA-typed donors contained approximately 320 gigabases of sequencing data and tens of millions of unique TCR sequences. A later genetic analysis took genome-wide SNP genotypes for about 55% of the roughly 670 donors and used that subset as a discovery cohort. The T cell repertoires of 700 or so subjects were profiled by immunosequencing and related to cytomegalovirus serostatus. In the later analysis, no new phenotypic data were used to find candidate immune exposures; instead, reliance was placed on TCR beta sequences and their occurrence across donors. Besides the first cohort of around 700 subjects, a separate validation cohort made up of 120 different subjects was used. High-throughput TCR immunosequencing, statistical association of individual TCRs with disease status, and machine learning were combined to predict cytomegalovirus infection status. Class I and class II HLA loci were covered by the typing at four-digit resolution. An earlier analysis of 587 of the donors used high-throughput TCR beta sequencing to judge whether each TCR beta V gene segment behaved as functional or pseudogenic. All discovery cohort repertoires had been generated using a single sequencing platform. On average, around 200,000 unique TCR beta nucleotide sequences were sequenced per donor among 398 genotyped donors of the cohort, with roughly 18% of those sequences being non-productive. Because of strong linkage in the cohort, roughly 5 DR-DQ haplotypes were treated as single units for association and clustering. The genetic ancestry cluster associated with self-reported Caucasian donors included about 84% of the approximately 400 genotyped donors. The study aimed to test whether signatures of past pathogen exposure could be identified by cataloging public T cell receptors.

Points the paper makes about the study in general: According to a later analysis, parvovirus B19, influenza, CMV and Epstein-Barr virus appeared linked to several top co-occurrence clusters. Compared with equally common non-associated chains, HLA-associated TCR beta chains in a later analysis were more clonally expanded and had lower generation probabilities. A later genetic analysis associated a missense DCLRE1C variant with V-gene and J-gene trimming of TCR beta chains, and an independent cohort replicated the association. This cohort had only TCR beta chains sequenced, and the lack of alpha or paired-chain data limited which features could be detected. Because counts were too low, more than 15 rarely observed V segments, including chromosome 9 orphons, were left out of the earlier analysis of 500 to 650 of the donors. For the cohort, immune exposure information was limited to CMV serostatus. A cluster of highly shared sequence variants was judged likely to represent a technical artifact of the sequencing pipeline. The classifier was reported to diagnose cytomegalovirus status with high specificity and sensitivity in both the original and validation cohorts. A further reported finding was that TCR beta sequences accurately predicted the HLA-A and HLA-B alleles for most subjects in the first cohort. A later analysis found that TCR association rates varied across HLA loci, with DRB1 alleles showing the most associated TCRs and HLA-C alleles the fewest. In vitro tests confirmed that a few of the cytomegalovirus-associated TCR beta chains recognize cytomegalovirus antigens. Because HLA typing was missing for some donors at each locus, association tests included only the typed subset. The presence/absence analyses assumed that sequencing depth was roughly uniform across donors, and that assumption may not be true. Across donors, most TCR sequences were observed very rarely, whereas some public TCRs were present in many individuals. Compared with the approximately 670-donor mean, donors in an Asian-associated ancestry cluster had fewer N-insertions in productive TCRs, according to a later genetic analysis. Some IMGT-functional V segments, including TRBV6-2 and TRBV6-3, could not be distinguished by the 87-base-pair reads and were therefore excluded. Assigning TCR associations to individual alleles was difficult when HLA alleles, especially DR and DQ, strongly co-occurred. Correlated functional status among segregating V segments might be attributable to linkage disequilibrium, but an unknown experimental factor could not be ruled out. In a later analysis, most CMV-associated TCR beta chains were found to appear HLA-restricted, with HLA associations seemingly driven largely by CMV exposure. In an earlier analysis of 587 of the donors, most TCR beta V segments appeared in productive rearrangements about 87% or about 30% of the time, broadly matching IMGT annotations. In a later analysis, about 16,000 TCR beta sequences were associated with specific HLA alleles at a false discovery rate of 0.05. The authors suggested that the approach could potentially be generalized to other disease states and immunological phenotypes. The study gave a list of about 150 TCR beta chains associated with cytomegalovirus.

The CDR3, cysteine through phenylalanine, is 19 amino acids long. The entry retains the CDR3 DNA only, 57 bases that are in frame from base 1. At the junction V is shortened by 1 base and J by 0 bases; bases outside the gene matches: 8. Taken from the germline V gene (reference sequence), the CDR1 and CDR2 loops are SEHNR and FQNEAQ. The library came from the immunoSEQ multiplex PCR assay. A mixture of 60 forward primers for TCR Vbeta segments and 13 reverse primers for TCR Jbeta segments was used in the multiplex PCR. Amplification of the CDR3 region of rearranged TCR beta genes was performed with a multiplex PCR assay on genomic DNA. On the Illumina HiSeq System, the amplified TCR beta libraries were sequenced as 87-base-pair reads. In the source study's methods: Across the 700 or so repertoires, a later analysis counted roughly 84 million unique TCR beta chains, 9.5 million to 13 million of which were shared by at least two donors. To remove PCR and sequencing errors, raw reads were error-corrected and collapsed into unique sequences using a nearest-neighbor algorithm that merged closely related sequences. V, D and J gene segments were assigned by aligning CDR3 sequences to IMGT reference sequences. Each retained sequence needed at least a six-nucleotide match to both a V gene segment and a J gene segment. A rearrangement counted as productive if the CDR3 had no stop codons and remained in frame with V and J, and every other rearrangement counted as non-productive. CDR3 was defined according to IMGT convention as the region running from the second conserved V-encoded cysteine to the conserved J-encoded phenylalanine. Sequences without an unambiguous match to a single V gene segment were excluded from the earlier analysis of 587 of the donors. In an earlier analysis of almost 600 of the donors, a V segment was called functional when productive rearrangements were above 56.7%, and segregating when the standard deviation between donors exceeded 5%. A statistical classification framework was built to diagnose cytomegalovirus status from the catalog of TCR beta chain sequences. A later analysis assigned V and J genes by comparing TCR nucleotide sequences with IMGT/GENE-DB human TR gene sequences. Using the TCRdist pipeline, a later analysis assigned CDR3 sequences along with most-parsimonious VDJ recombination scenarios. In a later analysis, every TCR beta chain was defined by the combination of its CDR3 amino acid sequence and its V-gene family, and reads without a unique V-gene family were dropped. In a later analysis, several hundred highly shared, low-generation-probability nucleotide sequences were removed to address suspected cross-contamination and a sequencing artifact. In a later analysis, a clonal expansion index was calculated for each public chain from normalized within-repertoire ranks of inferred template counts. In a later analysis, generation probabilities were computed using a VDJ recombination model fitted to out-of-frame rearrangements, and the results were checked against IGoR. Hypergeometric tests were used in a later analysis to score TCR-TCR, TCR-HLA and TCR-CMV co-occurrence, with a repertoire-size bias correction applied to the TCR pairs. False discovery rates were estimated in a later analysis by permuting HLA or CMV assignments 20 times. In a later analysis, co-occurring TCRs were grouped using DBSCAN, with TCRdist sequence similarity added in when clustering inside HLA-allele-positive subsets. For co-occurrence clustering, repertoires with fewer than 30,000 or more than 120,000 public chains were excluded, along with roughly 5 repertoires with anomalous nucleotide sharing. The table was pulled from immuneACCESS by TCRdb, which kept in-frame rearrangements only. Such tables lose some clones; where checked, under half of the loss comes from unresolved V genes, and the rest has no known cause. The V and J calls and clone size were taken over from that table, and D and trimming were inferred from the DNA. In this sample the table shows a few hundred thousand clones, 80% of which occur a single time. Together, the top ten hold around 0.33% of the sample.

The cohort consisted of 670 or so healthy bone marrow donors. At the time of sampling, all cohort members were nominally healthy, though unrecorded immune exposures were likely present. The donor tested CMV seronegative and was one of the 352 seronegative cohort members. A peripheral blood sample was provided by each donor, and peripheral blood mononuclear cells were used for TCR beta sequencing. The Qiagen DNeasy Blood Extraction Kit was used to extract genomic DNA from the blood cell samples. This receptor was identified in a girl aged 2 to 10 in good health and CMV-seronegative. The source material was PBMCs. The V and J genes are TRBV7-9 and TRBJ1-4, with 10 central nucleotides matching TRBD1. CDR3 region: CASSLGRGTGVPTNEKLFF. The nucleotides are TGTGCCAGCAGCTTAGGACGGGGGACAGGGGTGCCAACTAATGAAAAACTGTTTTTT.